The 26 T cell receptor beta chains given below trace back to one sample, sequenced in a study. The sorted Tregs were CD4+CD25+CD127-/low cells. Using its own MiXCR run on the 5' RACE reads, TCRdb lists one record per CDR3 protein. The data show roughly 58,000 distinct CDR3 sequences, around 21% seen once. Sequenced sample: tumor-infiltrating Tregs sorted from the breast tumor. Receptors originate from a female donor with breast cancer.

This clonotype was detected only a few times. CDR3 DNA: TGCAGTGCTGATGAAGGTAGCAATCAGCCCCAGCATTTT. It yields the protein CSADEGSNQPQHF. This chain uses TRBV20-1 with TRBJ1-5, with D hard to call. The germline V and J ends were trimmed by 5 bases and 0 bases, with 8 bases remaining between them. Germline lookup yields CDR1 DFQATT and CDR2 SNEGSKA (reference sequence). The CDR3 sequence is 13 residues long.

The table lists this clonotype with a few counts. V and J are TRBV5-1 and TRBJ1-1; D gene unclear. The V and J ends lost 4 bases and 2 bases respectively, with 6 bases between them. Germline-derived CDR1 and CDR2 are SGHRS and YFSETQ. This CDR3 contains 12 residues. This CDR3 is CASSDINTEAFF. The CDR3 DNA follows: TGCGCCAGCAGCGACATTAACACTGAAGCTTTCTTT.

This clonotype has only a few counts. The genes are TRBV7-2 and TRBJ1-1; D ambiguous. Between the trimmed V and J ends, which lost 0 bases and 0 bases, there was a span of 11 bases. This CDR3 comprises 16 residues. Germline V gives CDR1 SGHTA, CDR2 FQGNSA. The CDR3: CASSLAGSFMNTEAFF. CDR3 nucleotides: TGTGCCAGCAGCTTAGCAGGGTCATTTATGAACACTGAAGCTTTCTTT.

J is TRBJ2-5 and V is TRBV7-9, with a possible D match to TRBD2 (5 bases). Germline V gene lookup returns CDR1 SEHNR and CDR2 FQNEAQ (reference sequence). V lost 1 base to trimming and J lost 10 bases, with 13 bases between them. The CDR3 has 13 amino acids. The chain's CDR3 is CASSLEAPEGQYF. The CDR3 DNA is TGTGCCAGCAGCTTAGAGGCCCCCGAGGGCCAGTACTTC.

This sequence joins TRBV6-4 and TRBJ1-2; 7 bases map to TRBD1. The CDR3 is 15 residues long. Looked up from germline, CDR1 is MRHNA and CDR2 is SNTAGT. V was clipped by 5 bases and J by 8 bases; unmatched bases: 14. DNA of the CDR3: TGTGCCAGCAGTTCGGGGAGCCCAGGGGGGAGCGGCTACACCTTC. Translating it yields CASSSGSPGGSGYTF.

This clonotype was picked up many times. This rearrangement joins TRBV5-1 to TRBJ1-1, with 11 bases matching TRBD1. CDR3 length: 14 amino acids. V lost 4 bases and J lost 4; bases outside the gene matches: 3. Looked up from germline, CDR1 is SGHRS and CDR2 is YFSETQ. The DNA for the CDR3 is TGCGCCAGCAGCCCCGGGACAGGGGGCACTGAAGCTTTCTTT. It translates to CASSPGTGGTEAFF. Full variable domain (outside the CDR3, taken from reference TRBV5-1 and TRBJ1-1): KAGVTQTPRYLIKTRGQQVTLSCSPISGHRSVSWYQQTPGQGLQFLFEYFSETQRNKGNFPGRFSGRQFSNSRSEMNVSTLELGDSALYLCASSPGTGGTEAFFGQGTRLTVV.

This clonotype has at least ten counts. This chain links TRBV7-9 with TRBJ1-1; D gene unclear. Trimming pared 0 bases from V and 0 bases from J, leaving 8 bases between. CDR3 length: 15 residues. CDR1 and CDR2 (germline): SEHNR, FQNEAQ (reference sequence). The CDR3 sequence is CASSLARVMNTEAFF. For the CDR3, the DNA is TGTGCCAGCAGCTTAGCCCGGGTGATGAACACTGAAGCTTTCTTT.

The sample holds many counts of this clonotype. The CDR3 bases are TGTGCCAGCAGCAGGACAGGAAGCGGGGAGACCCAGTACTTC. This codes for CASSRTGSGETQYF. The chain has TRBV7-2 and TRBJ2-5; a weak D match, TRBD1 (7 bases). The CDR3 runs 14 residues. Germline V CDR1 and CDR2: SGHTA, FQGNSA. With 5 bases removed from V and 5 bases from J, the gap between germline ends came to 15 bases.

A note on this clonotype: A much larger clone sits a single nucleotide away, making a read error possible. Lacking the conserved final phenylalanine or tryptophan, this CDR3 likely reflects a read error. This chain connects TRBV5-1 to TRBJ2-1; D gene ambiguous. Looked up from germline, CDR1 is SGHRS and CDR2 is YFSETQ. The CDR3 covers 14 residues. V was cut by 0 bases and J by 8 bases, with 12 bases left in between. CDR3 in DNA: TGCGCCAGCAGCTTGGGAAACGCAGTGGATGAGCAGTTCCTC. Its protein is CASSLGNAVDEQFL.

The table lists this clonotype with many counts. As DNA, the CDR3 is TGTGCCAGCAGCCCTTTGGGACAGGGCTATGGCTACACCTTC. Protein product: CASSPLGQGYGYTF. The chain joins TRBV7-2 to TRBJ1-2; TRBD1 matches 9 bases. CDR1 is SGHTA and CDR2 is FQGNSA in the germline V gene. The CDR3 has 14 residues. The J segment lost 4 bases and the V segment lost 5 bases, leaving 5 bases of the junction unmatched.

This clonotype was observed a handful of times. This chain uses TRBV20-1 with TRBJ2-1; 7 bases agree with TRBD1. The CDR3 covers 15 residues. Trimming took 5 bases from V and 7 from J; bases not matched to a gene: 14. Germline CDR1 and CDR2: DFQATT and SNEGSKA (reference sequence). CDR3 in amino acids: CSAPKPTGDPNEQFF. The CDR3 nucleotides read TGCAGTGCTCCCAAGCCTACAGGGGATCCGAATGAGCAGTTCTTC.

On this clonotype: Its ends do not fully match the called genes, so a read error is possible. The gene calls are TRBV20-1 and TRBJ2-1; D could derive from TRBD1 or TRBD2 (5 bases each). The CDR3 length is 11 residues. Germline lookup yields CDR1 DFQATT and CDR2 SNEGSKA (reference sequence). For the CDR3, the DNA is TGCAGTACTAGTAGGGGCAGCGAGCAGTTCTTC. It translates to CSTSRGSEQFF.

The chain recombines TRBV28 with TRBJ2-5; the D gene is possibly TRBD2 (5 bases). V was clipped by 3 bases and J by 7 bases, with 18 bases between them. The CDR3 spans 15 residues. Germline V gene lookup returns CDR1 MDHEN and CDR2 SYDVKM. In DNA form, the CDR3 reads TGTGCCAGCAGTTTTAGAGGGAACACTATCGGGACCCAGTACTTC. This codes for CASSFRGNTIGTQYF.

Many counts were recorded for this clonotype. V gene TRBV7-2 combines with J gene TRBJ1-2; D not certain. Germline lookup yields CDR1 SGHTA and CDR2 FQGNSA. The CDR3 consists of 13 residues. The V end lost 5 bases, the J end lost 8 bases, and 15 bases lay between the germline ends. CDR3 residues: CASSDTVSRGYTF. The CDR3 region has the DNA TGTGCCAGCAGCGACACAGTTTCCAGAGGCTACACCTTC.

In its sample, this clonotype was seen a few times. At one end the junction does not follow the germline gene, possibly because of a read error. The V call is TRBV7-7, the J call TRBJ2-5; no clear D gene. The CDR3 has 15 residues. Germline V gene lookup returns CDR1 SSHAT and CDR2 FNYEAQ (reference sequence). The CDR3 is CASSLSPRKGETQYF. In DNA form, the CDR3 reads TGTGCTAGCAGCTTATCTCCCCGGAAGGGCGAGACCCAGTACTTC. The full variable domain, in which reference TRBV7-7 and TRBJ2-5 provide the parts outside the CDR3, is GAGVSQSPRYKVTKRGQDVTLRCDPISSHATLYWYQQALGQGPEFLTYFNYEAQPDKSGLPSDRFSAERPEGSISTLTIQRTEQRDSAMYRCASSLSPRKGETQYFGPGTRLLVL.

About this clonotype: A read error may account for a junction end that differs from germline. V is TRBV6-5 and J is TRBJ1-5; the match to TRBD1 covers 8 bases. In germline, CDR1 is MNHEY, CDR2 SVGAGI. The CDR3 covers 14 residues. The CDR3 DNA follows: TGTGTCAGCAAACCGGGACAGGCCAATCAGCCCCAGCATTTT. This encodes CVSKPGQANQPQHF.

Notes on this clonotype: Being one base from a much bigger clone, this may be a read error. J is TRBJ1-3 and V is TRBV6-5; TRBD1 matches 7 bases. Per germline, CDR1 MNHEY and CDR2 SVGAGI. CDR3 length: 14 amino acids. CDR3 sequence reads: CACSDRASGNTIYF. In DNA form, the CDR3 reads TGTGCCTGCAGCGACAGGGCCTCTGGAAACACCATATATTTT.

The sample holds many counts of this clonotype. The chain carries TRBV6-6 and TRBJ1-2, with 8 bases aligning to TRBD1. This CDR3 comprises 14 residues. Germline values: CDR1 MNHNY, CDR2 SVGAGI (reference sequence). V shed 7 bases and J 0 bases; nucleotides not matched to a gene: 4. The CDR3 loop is CASKIQGANYGYTF. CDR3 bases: TGTGCCAGCAAAATACAGGGGGCTAACTATGGCTACACCTTC.

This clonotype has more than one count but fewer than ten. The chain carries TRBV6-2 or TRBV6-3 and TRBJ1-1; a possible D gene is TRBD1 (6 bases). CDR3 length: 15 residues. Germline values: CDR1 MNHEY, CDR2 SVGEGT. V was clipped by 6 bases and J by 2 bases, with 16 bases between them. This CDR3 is CASREKGQLNTEAFF. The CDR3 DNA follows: TGTGCCAGCAGGGAGAAAGGACAGTTAAACACTGAAGCTTTCTTT.

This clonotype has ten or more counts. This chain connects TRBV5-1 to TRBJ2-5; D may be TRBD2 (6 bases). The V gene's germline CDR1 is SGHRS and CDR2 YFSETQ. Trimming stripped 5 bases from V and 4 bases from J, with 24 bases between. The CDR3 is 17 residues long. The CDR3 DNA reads TGCGCCAGCAGACCCGACGGGGGAGGCGTAGGTGTAGAGACCCAGTACTTC. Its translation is CASRPDGGGVGVETQYF.

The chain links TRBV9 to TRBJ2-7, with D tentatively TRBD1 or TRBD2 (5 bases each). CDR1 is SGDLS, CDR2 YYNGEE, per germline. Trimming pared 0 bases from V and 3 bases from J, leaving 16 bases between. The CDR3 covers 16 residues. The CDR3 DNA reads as TGTGCCAGCAGCGTAGATCCGGGACGGTCGTACTACGAGCAGTACTTC. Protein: CASSVDPGRSYYEQYF.

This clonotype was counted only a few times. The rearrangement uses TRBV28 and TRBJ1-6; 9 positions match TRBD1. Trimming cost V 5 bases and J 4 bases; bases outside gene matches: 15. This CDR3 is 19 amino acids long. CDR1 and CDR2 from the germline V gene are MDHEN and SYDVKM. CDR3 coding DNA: TGTGCCAGCAGTGCCGACAGGGGGTACTCAATTATTTATAATTCACCCCTCCACTTT. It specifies CASSADRGYSIIYNSPLHF. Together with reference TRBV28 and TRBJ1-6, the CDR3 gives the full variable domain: DVKVTQSSRYLVKRTGEKVFLECVQDMDHENMFWYRQDPGLGLRLIYFSYDVKMKEKGDIPEGYSVSREKKERFSLILESASTNQTSMYLCASSADRGYSIIYNSPLHFGNGTRLTVT.

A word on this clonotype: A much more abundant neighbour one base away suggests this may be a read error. The CDR3 nucleotides are TGTGCCTGCAGCTTAGGTAGGCGGACAGGGAGTATCTACGAGCAGTACTTC. Its translation: CACSLGRRTGSIYEQYF. V and J are TRBV7-2 and TRBJ2-7, with 8 bases lining up with TRBD1. There are 17 residues in the CDR3. CDR1 and CDR2 from the germline V gene are SGHTA and FQGNSA.

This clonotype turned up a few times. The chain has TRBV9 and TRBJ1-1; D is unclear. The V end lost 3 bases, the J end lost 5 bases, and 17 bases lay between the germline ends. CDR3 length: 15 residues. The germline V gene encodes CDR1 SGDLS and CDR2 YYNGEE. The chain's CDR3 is CASSADPGGGTEAFF. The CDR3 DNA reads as TGTGCCAGCAGCGCAGACCCAGGAGGAGGGACTGAAGCTTTCTTT.

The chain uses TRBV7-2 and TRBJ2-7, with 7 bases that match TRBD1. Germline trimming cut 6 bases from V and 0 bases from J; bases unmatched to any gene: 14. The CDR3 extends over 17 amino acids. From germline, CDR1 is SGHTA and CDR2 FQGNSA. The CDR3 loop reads CASRMTGLLGSSYEQYF. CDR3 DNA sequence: TGTGCCAGCAGGATGACAGGGCTCCTCGGAAGCTCCTACGAGCAGTACTTC.

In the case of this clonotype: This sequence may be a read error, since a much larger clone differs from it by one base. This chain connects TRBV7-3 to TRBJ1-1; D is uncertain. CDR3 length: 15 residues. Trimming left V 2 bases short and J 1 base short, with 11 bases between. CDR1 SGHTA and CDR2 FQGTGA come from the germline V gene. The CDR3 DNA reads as TGTGCCAGCAGCTTAGACGGCTCGGGGAACACTGAAGCTTTCTTT. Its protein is CASSLDGSGNTEAFF.